The entry that follows covers one T cell receptor beta chain sequence. Deletions cut 1 base from V and 7 bases from J, with 7 bases between. The CDR3 runs 12 residues. Germline CDR1 reads LGHDT; CDR2 reads YNNKEL (reference sequence). The authors ran a second PCR of roughly 6 to 12 cycles using a sample-barcoded 5' primer and a J-beta primer mix. TCRdb passed the 5' RACE reads through MiXCR, listing each CDR3 protein once. This table has around 1.1 million distinct CDR3 sequences, more than 30% appearing once. These data come from a study of blood T cells in healthy people across ages. The chain is built from TRBV3-1 and TRBJ1-2, with D hard to call. The sequencing input was blood. This sequence was found in a man aged 18 to 35 in good health. The CDR3 spells CASSQAGLGYTF. CDR3 in DNA: TGTGCCAGCAGCCAAGCGGGCCTTGGCTACACCTTC.